What follows are 2 T cell receptor beta chains derived from one specimen sequenced in a study of CD8+ T cells in alopecia areata. Reverse transcription of extracted RNA yielded cDNA, which provided the sequencing template. Using immunoSEQ multiplex PCR, the repertoire was profiled, and TCRdb retains in-frame clones only, with some absent. The sample holds roughly 170,000 clones, about 63% seen once. The starting material was CD4+ T cells sorted from blood, obtained at week 0. The receptors stem from a human donor with alopecia areata.

The chain links TRBV30 to TRBJ2-2, with D uncertain. Germline CDR1 GTSNPN, CDR2 SVGIG (reference sequence). This CDR3 region has 15 residues. Trimming removed 1 base at V and 1 base at J, with 10 bases between. CDR3 DNA sequence: TGTGCCTGGAGTGGTGGTCGGGTGAACACCGGGGAGCTGTTTTTT. It is translated as CAWSGGRVNTGELFF.

This chain uses TRBV11-2 with TRBJ2-1, with 7 bases aligning to TRBD2. CDR1 is SGHAT and CDR2 is FQNNGV in the germline V gene. There are 15 residues in the CDR3. The V segment lost 6 bases and the J segment 1 base; nucleotides outside the gene matches: 6. The CDR3 DNA sequence: TGTGCCAGCAGACAGGACGGGGGGTCCTACAATGAGCAGTTCTTC. Translated, it gives CASRQDGGSYNEQFF.